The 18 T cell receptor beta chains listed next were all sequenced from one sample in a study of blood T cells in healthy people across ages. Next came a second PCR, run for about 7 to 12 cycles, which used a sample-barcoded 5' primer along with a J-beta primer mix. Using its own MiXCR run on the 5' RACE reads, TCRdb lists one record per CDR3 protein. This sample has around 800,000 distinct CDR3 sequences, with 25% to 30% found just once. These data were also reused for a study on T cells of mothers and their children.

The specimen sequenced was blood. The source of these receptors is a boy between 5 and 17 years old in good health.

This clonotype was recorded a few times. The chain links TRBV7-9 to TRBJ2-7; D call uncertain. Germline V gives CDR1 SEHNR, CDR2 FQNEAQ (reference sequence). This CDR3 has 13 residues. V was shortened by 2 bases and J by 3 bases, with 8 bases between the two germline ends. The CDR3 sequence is CASSLHNSYEQYF. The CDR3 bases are TGTGCCAGCAGCTTACACAACAGCTACGAGCAGTACTTC.

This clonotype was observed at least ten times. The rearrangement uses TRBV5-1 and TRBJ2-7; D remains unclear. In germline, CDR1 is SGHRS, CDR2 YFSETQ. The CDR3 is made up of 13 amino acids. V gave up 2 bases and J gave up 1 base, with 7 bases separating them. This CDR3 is CASSFDGSYEQYF. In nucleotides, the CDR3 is TGCGCCAGCAGCTTTGACGGTTCCTACGAGCAGTACTTC.

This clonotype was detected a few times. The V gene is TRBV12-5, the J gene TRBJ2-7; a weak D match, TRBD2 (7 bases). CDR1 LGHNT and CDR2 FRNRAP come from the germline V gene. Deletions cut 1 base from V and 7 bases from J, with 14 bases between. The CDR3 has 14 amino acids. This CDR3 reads CASGLDGGAREQYF. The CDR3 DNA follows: TGTGCTAGTGGTTTGGATGGGGGGGCGCGAGAGCAGTACTTC.

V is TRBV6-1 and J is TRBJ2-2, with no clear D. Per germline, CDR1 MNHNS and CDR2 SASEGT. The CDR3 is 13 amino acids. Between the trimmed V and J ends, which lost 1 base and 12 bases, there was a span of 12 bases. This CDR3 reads CASSEGSRRKLFF. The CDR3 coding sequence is TGTGCCAGCAGTGAAGGGTCCCGAAGGAAGCTGTTTTTT.

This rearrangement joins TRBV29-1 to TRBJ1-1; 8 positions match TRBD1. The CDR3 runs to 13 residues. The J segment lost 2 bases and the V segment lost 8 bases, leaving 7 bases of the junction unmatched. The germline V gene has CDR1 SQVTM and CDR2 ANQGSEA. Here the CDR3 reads CSSWTGKNTEAFF. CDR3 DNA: TGCAGCTCCTGGACAGGGAAAAACACTGAAGCTTTCTTT.

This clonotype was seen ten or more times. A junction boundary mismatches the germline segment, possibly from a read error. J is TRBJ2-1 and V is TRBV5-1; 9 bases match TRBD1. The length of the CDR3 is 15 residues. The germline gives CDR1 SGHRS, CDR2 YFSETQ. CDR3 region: CASSLTGGSYNEQFF. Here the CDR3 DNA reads TGTGCCAGCAGCTTGACAGGGGGATCCTACAATGAGCAGTTCTTC.

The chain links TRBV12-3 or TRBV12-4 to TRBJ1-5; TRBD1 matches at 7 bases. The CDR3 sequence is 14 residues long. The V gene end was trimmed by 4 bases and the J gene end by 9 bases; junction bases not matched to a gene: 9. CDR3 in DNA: TGTGCCAGCAGTTCGGGGACAGATCAGACGCCCCAGCATTTT. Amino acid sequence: CASSSGTDQTPQHF.

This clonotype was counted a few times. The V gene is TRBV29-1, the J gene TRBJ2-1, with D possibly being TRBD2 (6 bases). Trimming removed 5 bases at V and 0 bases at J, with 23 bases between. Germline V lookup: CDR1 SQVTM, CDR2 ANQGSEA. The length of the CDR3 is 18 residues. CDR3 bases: TGCAGCGTTTCTGGAGGACTAACTAGAAAGAGCTCCTACAATGAGCAGTTCTTC. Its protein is CSVSGGLTRKSSYNEQFF.

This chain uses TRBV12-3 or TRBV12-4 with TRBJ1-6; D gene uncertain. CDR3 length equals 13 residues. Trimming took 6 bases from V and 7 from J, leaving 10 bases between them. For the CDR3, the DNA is TGTGCCAGCAGGACGGGCCTCAATTCACCCCTCCACTTT. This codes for CASRTGLNSPLHF.

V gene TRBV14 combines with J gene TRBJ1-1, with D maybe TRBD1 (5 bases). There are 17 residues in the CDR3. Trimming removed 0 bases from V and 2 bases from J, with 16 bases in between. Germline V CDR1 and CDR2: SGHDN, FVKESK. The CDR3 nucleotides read TGTGCCAGCAGCCAAGATGGGGGGACGGGAAAAAACACTGAAGCTTTCTTT. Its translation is CASSQDGGTGKNTEAFF.

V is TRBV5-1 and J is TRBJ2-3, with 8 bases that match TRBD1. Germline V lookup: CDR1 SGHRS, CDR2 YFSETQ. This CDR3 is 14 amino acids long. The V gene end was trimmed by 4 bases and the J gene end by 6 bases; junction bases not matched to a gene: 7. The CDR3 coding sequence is TGCGCCAGCAGCCGCAGGGGGCCGTCTGATACGCAGTATTTT. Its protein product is CASSRRGPSDTQYF.

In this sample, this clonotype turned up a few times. This chain's CDR3 is CASSETSGRFYNEQFF. DNA for the CDR3: TGTGCCAGCAGCGAGACTAGCGGGAGGTTCTACAATGAGCAGTTCTTC. The V and J genes are TRBV28 and TRBJ2-1; 13 nucleotides align to TRBD2. This CDR3 region has 16 residues. V lost 6 bases, J lost 3 bases, and 5 bases stayed unmatched. Germline-derived CDR1 and CDR2 are MDHEN and SYDVKM.

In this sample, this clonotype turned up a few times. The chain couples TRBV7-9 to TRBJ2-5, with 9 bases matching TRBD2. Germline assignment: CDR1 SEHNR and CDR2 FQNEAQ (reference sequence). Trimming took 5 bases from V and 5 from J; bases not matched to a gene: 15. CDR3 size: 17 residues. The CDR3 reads CASSTLAGLSSSETQYF. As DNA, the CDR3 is TGTGCCAGCAGCACCCTAGCGGGGTTATCATCCAGCGAGACCCAGTACTTC.

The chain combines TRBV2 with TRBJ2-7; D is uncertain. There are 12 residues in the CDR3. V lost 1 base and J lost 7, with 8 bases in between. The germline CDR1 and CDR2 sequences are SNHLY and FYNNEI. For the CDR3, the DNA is TGTGCCAGCAGTGAAGGGGTACAAGAGCAGTACTTC. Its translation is CASSEGVQEQYF.

CDR3 protein: CASSLISGPSTDTQYF. In DNA form, the CDR3 reads TGTGCCAGCAGCTTAATCAGCGGGCCAAGCACAGATACGCAGTATTTT. The rearrangement links TRBV7-2 to TRBJ2-3; maybe TRBD2 (6 bases). CDR1 is SGHTA, CDR2 FQGNSA, per germline. The CDR3 runs to 16 residues. The V gene lost 2 bases and the J gene lost 0 bases, with 12 bases spanning the gap. Combining the CDR3 with reference TRBV7-2 and TRBJ2-3 gives the whole variable domain GAGVSQSPSNKVTEKGKDVELRCDPISGHTALYWYRQSLGQGLEFLIYFQGNSAPDKSGLPSDRFSAERTGGSVSTLTIQRTQQEDSAVYLCASSLISGPSTDTQYFGPGTRLTVL.

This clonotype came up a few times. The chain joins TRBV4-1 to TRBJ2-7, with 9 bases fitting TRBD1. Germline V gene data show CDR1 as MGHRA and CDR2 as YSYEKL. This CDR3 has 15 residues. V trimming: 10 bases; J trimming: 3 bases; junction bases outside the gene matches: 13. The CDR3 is CATALDRGLGYEQYF. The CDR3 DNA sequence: TGCGCCACAGCCCTGGACAGGGGATTAGGCTACGAGCAGTACTTC.

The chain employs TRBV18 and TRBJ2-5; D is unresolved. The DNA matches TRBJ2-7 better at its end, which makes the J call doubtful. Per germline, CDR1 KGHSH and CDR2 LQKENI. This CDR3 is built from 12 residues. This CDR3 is CASSPTTGEQYF. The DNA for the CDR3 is TGTGCCAGCTCACCAACAACGGGCGAGCAGTACTTC.

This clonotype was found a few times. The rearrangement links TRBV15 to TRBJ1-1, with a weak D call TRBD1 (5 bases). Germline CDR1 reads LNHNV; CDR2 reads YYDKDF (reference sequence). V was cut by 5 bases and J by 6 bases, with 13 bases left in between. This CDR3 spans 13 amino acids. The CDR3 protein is CATSPGGRPEAFF. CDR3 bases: TGTGCCACCAGCCCCGGGGGAAGACCTGAAGCTTTCTTT.